This TCR beta chain was identified in a study of blood T cell repertoires in COVID-19 (dated by TCRdb to 2019 to 2021). The study in broad terms: Samples covering the acute and convalescent phases of COVID-19 were provided by collaborators in the United States, Italy and Spain. The prospective study material was composed of cDNA or gDNA derived from T cells, B-cell-depleted T cells, or PBMCs. The dataset comprised deeply sampled blood TCRbeta repertoires from subjects exposed to, actively infected with, or recovered from COVID-19. The repertoires were made available in a free public database intended to serve as a resource for research on the immune response to SARS-CoV-2. Samples were obtained from the ongoing ImmuneRACE study (first 160 participants) and from about 1,300 subjects provided by 6 global collaborators. The sample metadata nearly always contained a de-identified subject ID, COVID-19 status, age in years and sex. Where available, HLA class I and class II types were obtained from metadata supplied by the sample provider rather than from assay-based typing. Study-wide findings and limitations: How much clinical and demographic metadata was included differed by source and by participant, and the metadata was provided uncurated.

Whole blood was collected in K2EDTA tubes by collaborating institutions according to the institutions' own protocols. For TCRbeta analysis, collaborator samples were shipped as frozen whole blood, as isolated PBMCs, or as DNA extracted from either sample type. TCRbeta CDR3 regions were amplified from genomic DNA using the immunoSEQ Assay, a bias-controlled multiplex PCR. The published analysis was carried out like this. Within the assay, amplification of reference gene primers was used to estimate how many nucleated cells each sample contained. To quantify the absolute abundance of each unique TCRbeta CDR3 rearrangement, sequence reads were collapsed and filtered. For each sample, productive Simpson clonality was calculated as the square root of Simpson's diversity index over productive rearrangements. Entries here come from immuneACCESS through TCRdb and include only in-frame sequences with V and J called. Some clones fail to appear in such tables; in the studies checked, an unresolved V gene covers under half of the shortfall, and the cause of the remainder is unknown. V, J and clone size derive from that table, while D and trimming were established from the DNA sequence. Counted in this sample were some 97,000 clones; almost 80% of them appeared once. The ten largest make up under 35% of the sample.

This clone was detected a few times. This clone's antigen is unknown. No qualities accompany the bases; no much larger clone lies one base away. The germline V gene (reference sequence) specifies MNHEY as CDR1 and SMNVEV as CDR2. The germline V end is reduced by 2 bases and the J end by 4 bases; junction bases left unmatched: 6. From the cysteine through the phenylalanine, the CDR3 covers 16 amino acids. The retained sequence is limited to the CDR3, 48 bases, with the frame set at the first base. This receptor chain uses TRBV27 and TRBJ1-5; 9 junctional bases match TRBD1. The sequencing sample was made of peripheral blood. The receptor was derived from a man aged 70 or older with active or convalescent COVID-19. The CDR3 is CASSLTDRGRNQPQHF. Read as DNA, the sequence is TGTGCCAGCAGTTTAACGGACAGGGGACGGAATCAGCCCCAGCATTTT.